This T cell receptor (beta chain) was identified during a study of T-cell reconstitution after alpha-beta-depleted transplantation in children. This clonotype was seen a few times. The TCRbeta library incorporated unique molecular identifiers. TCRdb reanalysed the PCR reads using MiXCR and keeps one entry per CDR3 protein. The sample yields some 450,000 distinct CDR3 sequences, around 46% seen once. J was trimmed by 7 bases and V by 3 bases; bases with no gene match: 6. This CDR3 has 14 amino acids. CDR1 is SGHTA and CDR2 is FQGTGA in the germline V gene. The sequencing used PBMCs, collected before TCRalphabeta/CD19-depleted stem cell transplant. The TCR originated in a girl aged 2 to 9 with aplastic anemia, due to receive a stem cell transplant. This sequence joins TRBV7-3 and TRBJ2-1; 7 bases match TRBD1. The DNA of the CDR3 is TGTGCCAGCAGCTTTGACAGGGCGAGGAATGAGCAGTTCTTC. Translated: CASSFDRARNEQFF.